The 15 T cell receptor beta chains listed next were all sequenced from one sample in a study of CD8+ T cells in alopecia areata. Indicated treatment: oral pan-JAK inhibitor, 5-10 mg twice daily. RNA extraction and reverse transcription yielded cDNA as sequencing template. Data came from immunoSEQ multiplex PCR; TCRdb stores just in-frame clones and leaves some out. Here the sample spans 150,000 to 200,000 clones, roughly 50% being singletons. The sequencing used CD8+ T cells sorted from blood, collected at week 24, from a patient treated with tofacitinib. The receptor source for this set is a human donor with alopecia areata.

The rearrangement uses TRBV30 and TRBJ2-3, with D unclear. Looked up from germline, CDR1 is GTSNPN and CDR2 is SVGIG (reference sequence). With 0 bases removed from V and 0 bases from J, the gap between germline ends came to 10 bases. The CDR3 consists of 15 residues. CDR3 sequence reads: CAWSVLATSTDTQYF. The CDR3 coding sequence is TGTGCCTGGAGTGTACTGGCTACGAGCACAGATACGCAGTATTTT.

The chain employs TRBV5-1 and TRBJ1-5; 8 nucleotides match TRBD1. Germline CDR1 SGHRS, CDR2 YFSETQ. With V trimmed by 1 base and J by 2 bases, 8 bases remained unmatched. CDR3 length: 17 residues. The CDR3 reads CASSLSGGQGGNQPQHF. The CDR3 region has the DNA TGCGCCAGCAGCTTGTCAGGAGGACAGGGCGGCAATCAGCCCCAGCATTTT.

Notes on this clone: Distinct nucleotide sequences in the sample also encode this CDR3. The chain joins TRBV5-6 to TRBJ2-4; D is undetermined. Trimming removed 5 bases from V and 6 bases from J, with 9 bases in between. The length of the CDR3 is 12 residues. Germline lookup yields CDR1 SGHDT and CDR2 YYEEEE. CDR3 sequence reads: CASSLGGNIQYF. In nucleotides, the CDR3 is TGTGCCAGCAGTCTCGGCGGAAACATTCAGTACTTC. The whole variable domain, filled in from reference TRBV5-6 and TRBJ2-4, reads DAGVTQSPTHLIKTRGQQVTLRCSPKSGHDTVSWYQQALGQGPQFIFQYYEEEERQRGNFPDRFSGHQFPNYSSELNVNALLLGDSALYLCASSLGGNIQYFGAGTRLSVL.

The chain is built from TRBV7-9 and TRBJ2-1, with no clear D. Germline V gene sequence: CDR1 SEHNR, CDR2 FQNEAQ (reference sequence). CDR3 length: 13 amino acids. V gave up 9 bases and J gave up 2 bases, with 11 bases separating them. The CDR3 DNA follows: TGTGCCAGACCTGGGCAGACCTACAATGAGCAGTTCTTC. This codes for CARPGQTYNEQFF.

The chain couples TRBV2 to TRBJ2-3; unclear D gene. The V end lost 11 bases, the J end lost 2 bases, and 5 bases lay between the germline ends. This CDR3 has 10 amino acids. Germline values: CDR1 SNHLY, CDR2 FYNNEI. As DNA, the CDR3 is TGTGCCCTGAACACAGATACGCAGTATTTT. Translation gives CALNTDTQYF. Full variable domain (missing parts from reference TRBV2 and TRBJ2-3): EPEVTQTPSHQVTQMGQEVILRCVPISNHLYFYWYRQILGQKVEFLVSFYNNEISEKSEIFDDQFSVERPDGSNFTLKIRSTKLEDSAMYFCALNTDTQYFGPGTRLTVL.

This clone has only a few counts. This chain joins TRBV5-1 and TRBJ2-7; D is ambiguous. Germline CDR1 is SGHRS and CDR2 is YFSETQ. The CDR3 totals 14 residues. V was trimmed by 0 bases and J by 9 bases, leaving 16 bases between them. The CDR3: CASSLVGSRHGQYF. The CDR3 DNA is TGCGCCAGCAGCTTGGTCGGCAGCCGTCATGGGCAGTACTTC.

This clone was counted a few times. The V and J genes are TRBV29-1 and TRBJ2-7; 10 nucleotides agree with TRBD1. CDR1 is SQVTM, CDR2 ANQGSEA, per germline. The ends lost 4 bases at V and 6 bases at J; junction bases unmatched: 9. CDR3 length: 14 residues. This CDR3 reads CSVATGTGVLEQYF. The CDR3 DNA is TGCAGCGTTGCAACCGGGACAGGGGTTCTCGAGCAGTACTTC.

The chain couples TRBV6-6 to TRBJ2-3; the D is unclear. This CDR3 spans 12 amino acids. Germline V CDR1 and CDR2: MNHNY, SVGAGI (reference sequence). The V end was cut by 5 bases, the J end by 4 bases, with 7 bases between. This chain's CDR3 is CASSTTPDTQYF. CDR3 coding DNA: TGTGCCAGCAGTACAACCCCAGATACGCAGTATTTT.

The J gene is TRBJ2-7, the V gene TRBV11-2, with 7 bases lining up with TRBD1. V was pared by 5 bases and J by 2 bases, with 9 bases of the junction left unmatched. The CDR3 length is 15 residues. From germline, CDR1 is SGHAT and CDR2 FQNNGV. The CDR3 DNA follows: TGTGCCAGCAGCCCTCCGAGGCAGGGGGCCTACGAGCAGTACTTC. The encoded protein is CASSPPRQGAYEQYF.

The chain carries TRBV7-2 and TRBJ1-5; D remains unclear. Trimming shortened V by 3 bases and J by 8 bases, and 8 bases separated the two germline ends. Germline V gives CDR1 SGHTA, CDR2 FQGNSA. The CDR3 has 12 residues. The CDR3 loop reads CASSLRLEPQHF. CDR3 coding DNA: TGTGCCAGCAGCTTGAGACTTGAGCCCCAGCATTTT.

The V gene is TRBV29-1, the J gene TRBJ2-7; the D gene is possibly TRBD1 (6 bases). The CDR3 has 13 amino acids. Germline values: CDR1 SQVTM, CDR2 ANQGSEA. With 4 bases removed from V and 2 bases from J, the gap between germline ends came to 12 bases. The CDR3 reads CSVVLAGAYEQYF. DNA of the CDR3: TGCAGCGTTGTTTTGGCAGGGGCCTACGAGCAGTACTTC.

V usage is TRBV2 and J usage is TRBJ1-5; unclear D gene. Trimming took 5 bases from V and 6 from J, leaving 11 bases between them. This CDR3 is built from 13 residues. The V gene's germline CDR1 is SNHLY and CDR2 FYNNEI. CDR3 sequence reads: CASSRAGLQPQHF. DNA of the CDR3: TGTGCCAGCAGTCGGGCTGGGCTTCAGCCCCAGCATTTT.

The chain combines TRBV29-1 with TRBJ2-5; possibly TRBD1 or TRBD2 for D (5 bases each). The last part of the DNA fits TRBJ2-7 better; the J call may be wrong. Germline CDR1 SQVTM, CDR2 ANQGSEA. CDR3 size: 14 residues. The CDR3 DNA is TGCAGCGTAGGTTCGGGACGGAGGACCTACGAGCAGTACTTC. The encoded protein is CSVGSGRRTYEQYF.

The chain carries TRBV25-1 and TRBJ1-2; 10 nucleotides match TRBD1. CDR1 and CDR2 (germline): MGHDK, SYGVNS. The trim removed 8 bases at V and 8 bases at J, leaving 5 bases unmatched. The CDR3 totals 12 residues. The CDR3 here is CASGQGVYGYTF. For the CDR3, the DNA is TGTGCCAGCGGACAGGGGGTATACGGCTACACCTTC.

This clone was detected once. V gene TRBV5-6 combines with J gene TRBJ2-4; 8 bases match TRBD1. CDR1 and CDR2 from the germline V gene are SGHDT and YYEEEE. With V trimmed by 4 bases and J by 11 bases, 11 bases remained unmatched. The length of the CDR3 is 14 residues. The CDR3 DNA is TGTGCCAGCAGCACGGAATTCGACAGGGGTGTTCAGTACTTC. It translates to CASSTEFDRGVQYF.